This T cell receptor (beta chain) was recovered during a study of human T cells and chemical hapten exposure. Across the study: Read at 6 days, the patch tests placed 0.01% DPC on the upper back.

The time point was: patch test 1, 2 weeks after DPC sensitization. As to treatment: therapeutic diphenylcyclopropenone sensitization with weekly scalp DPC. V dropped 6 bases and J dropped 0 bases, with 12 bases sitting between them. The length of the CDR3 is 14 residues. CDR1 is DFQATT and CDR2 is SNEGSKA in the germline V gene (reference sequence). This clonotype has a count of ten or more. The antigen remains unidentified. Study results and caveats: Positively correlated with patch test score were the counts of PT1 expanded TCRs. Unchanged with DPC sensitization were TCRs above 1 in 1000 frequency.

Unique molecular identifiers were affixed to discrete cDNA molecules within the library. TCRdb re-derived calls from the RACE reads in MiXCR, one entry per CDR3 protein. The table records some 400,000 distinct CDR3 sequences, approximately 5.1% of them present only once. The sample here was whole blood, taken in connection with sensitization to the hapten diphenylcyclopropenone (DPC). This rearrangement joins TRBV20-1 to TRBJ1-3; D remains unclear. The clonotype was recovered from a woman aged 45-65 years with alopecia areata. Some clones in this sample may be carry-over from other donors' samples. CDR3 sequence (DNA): TGCAGTGCCCCGAGACCTGGCTCTGGAAACACCATATATTTT. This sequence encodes CSAPRPGSGNTIYF.